The present entry profiles one TCR beta chain with its context. Its specificity is not known. The entry originates in a study of T cell responses to AZD1222 COVID-19 vaccine. Study conclusions and caveats: Only five to seven AZD1222 recipients were seropositive at baseline.

Second doses at about 4 or about 12 weeks were pooled. The data were produced by immunoSEQ multiplex PCR, yet TCRdb's version contains in-frame clones alone and is incomplete. The sample contains 150,000 or so clones, 80% to 95% of which appear only once. The CDR3 totals 17 residues. Germline V gives CDR1 LGHNA, CDR2 YNFKEQ. V shed 0 bases, J shed 0 bases, and the junction held 4 bases outside the gene matches. The material was peripheral blood, obtained 28 days after the second AZD1222 dose. The V call is TRBV4-2, the J call TRBJ2-2, with 7 positions matching TRBD2. The TCR originated in an adult who received the AZD1222 COVID-19 vaccine. The CDR3 DNA reads as TGTGCCAGCAGCCAAGATCTGGCGGGGGCGAACACCGGGGAGCTGTTTTTT. Protein product: CASSQDLAGANTGELFF.